Listed below are T cell receptor beta chains from one sample, sequenced in a study of control samples from healthy donors and cancer patients. The method was immunoSEQ multiplex PCR; TCRdb's version includes in-frame clones alone and lacks a portion of them. Among roughly 120,000 clones listed, 88% were seen once. Sample: blood. The source of these receptors is a woman in her seventies in good health. Both conserved end residues are part of each CDR3. Fields, in order: D gene, clone size, J gene, V gene, CDR3 protein, CDR3 DNA. The D gene is left open where the match is weak. Expanded clones get a size class; other rows say once, few or many, or leave the size out.

- - TRBJ2-1 TRBV7-8 CASTVGNSYNEQFF TGTGCCAGCACGGTGGGGAACTCCTACAATGAGCAGTTCTTC
TRBD1 - TRBJ1-2 TRBV6-5 CASGYGQGADGYTF TGTGCCAGCGGGTACGGACAGGGGGCGGATGGCTACACCTTC
- - TRBJ1-2 TRBV7-9 CASSLAEEGYTF TGTGCCAGCAGCTTAGCAGAGGAGGGCTACACCTTC
- few TRBJ1-2 TRBV19 CASSRRGERSANYGYTF TGTGCCAGTAGCCGTAGGGGGGAGCGCTCCGCTAACTATGGCTACACCTTC
TRBD2 - TRBJ2-1 TRBV5-4 CASSSRTSSYEQFF TGTGCCAGCAGCTCCCGGACTAGCTCCTATGAGCAGTTCTTC
- - TRBJ1-5 TRBV29-1 CSVQNGGNQPQHF TGCAGCGTCCAGAACGGGGGCAATCAGCCCCAGCATTTT
- - TRBJ2-5 TRBV7-2 CASSLAWGSVQETQYF TGTGCCAGCAGCTTAGCGTGGGGCTCGGTACAAGAGACCCAGTACTTC
- - TRBJ2-1 TRBV24-1 CATRSAYNEQFF TGTGCCACCAGAAGTGCCTACAATGAGCAGTTCTTC
- - TRBJ2-1 TRBV18 CASSPFSEITAYNEQFF TGTGCCAGCTCACCATTCAGTGAGATCACGGCCTACAATGAGCAGTTCTTC
- once TRBJ1-6 TRBV15 CATSRDWRQIYSPLHF TGTGCCACCAGCAGAGATTGGAGACAGATATATTCACCCCTCCACTTT
- - TRBJ1-3 TRBV7-3 CASSSGSGNTIYF TGTGCCAGCAGCTCCGGGTCGGGAAACACCATATATTTT
TRBD1 - TRBJ2-4 TRBV19 CASAGQAGEAKNIQYF TGTGCCAGCGCTGGACAGGCCGGAGAAGCCAAAAACATTCAGTACTTC
- - TRBJ2-7 TRBV21-1 CASNSLRGGDSYEQYF TGTGCCAGCAACTCTCTCCGAGGCGGGGACTCCTACGAGCAGTACTTC
- - TRBJ1-4 TRBV19 CASSIRRGNEKLFF TGTGCCAGTAGTATAAGGCGGGGTAATGAAAAACTGTTTTTT
TRBD1 - TRBJ2-7 TRBV19 CASSLLTGAERYF TGTGCCAGTAGTCTCCTGACAGGGGCAGAGCGGTACTTC
- few TRBJ2-4 TRBV5-1 CASKASKNIQYF TGCGCCAGCAAGGCCTCCAAAAACATTCAGTACTTC
- - TRBJ1-2 TRBV11-2 CASSLDHYGYTF TGTGCCAGCAGCCTCGACCACTATGGCTACACCTTC
- - TRBJ2-7 TRBV5-5 CASSLRPEAYEQYF TGTGCCAGCAGCTTAAGGCCGGAGGCCTACGAGCAGTACTTC
- - TRBJ1-1 TRBV19 CASSKGGALNTEAFF TGTGCCAGTAGCAAGGGGGGGGCTTTGAACACTGAAGCTTTCTTT
TRBD1 - TRBJ1-2 TRBV6-5 CASQGARNYGYTF TGTGCCTCACAGGGGGCGAGGAACTATGGCTACACCTTC
- - TRBJ1-3 TRBV12-3/TRBV12-4 CASSFEANTIYF TGTGCCAGCAGTTTCGAGGCGAACACCATATATTTT
- - TRBJ2-5 TRBV5-4 CASSPPGVARETQYF TGTGCCAGCAGCCCGCCAGGGGTAGCTAGAGAGACCCAGTACTTC
- - TRBJ2-6 TRBV5-4 CASRDAGANVLTF TGTGCCAGCAGGGATGCAGGGGCCAACGTCCTGACTTTC
TRBD1 - TRBJ2-1 TRBV9 CASSAHSGQGLFF TGTGCCAGCAGCGCCCACTCGGGACAGGGATTGTTCTTC
- - TRBJ1-1 TRBV7-9 CASSFLGVSTEAFF TGTGCCAGCAGCTTTCTAGGGGTTAGTACTGAAGCTTTCTTT
TRBD1 - TRBJ2-3 TRBV2 CASSSDRVGSGDTQYF TGTGCCAGCAGTTCAGACAGGGTCGGTTCAGGAGATACGCAGTATTTT
- few TRBJ2-5 TRBV11-3 CASSLGGLQQETQYF TGTGCCAGCAGCTTAGGCGGACTGCAACAAGAGACCCAGTACTTC
TRBD1 - TRBJ1-2 TRBV19 CASGDRENGYTF TGTGCCAGTGGGGACAGGGAAAATGGCTACACCTTC
- - TRBJ1-1 TRBV6-5 CASSLLGFTEAFF TGTGCCAGCTCTTTGCTGGGTTTCACTGAAGCTTTCTTT
- - TRBJ1-2 TRBV19 CASWGSGGYTF TGTGCCTCTTGGGGGAGTGGGGGCTACACCTTC
TRBD1 - TRBJ2-5 TRBV5-1 CASSPGAGGEETQYF TGCGCCAGCAGCCCCGGAGCAGGGGGAGAAGAGACCCAGTACTTC
- - TRBJ1-5 TRBV12-3/TRBV12-4 CASSQGPLRPQHF TGTGCCAGCAGCCAAGGGCCCTTACGGCCCCAGCATTTT
- - TRBJ2-3 TRBV18 CASSPRYLSTDTQYF TGTGCCAGCTCACCAAGGTATCTTAGCACAGATACGCAGTATTTT
- - TRBJ1-2 TRBV9 CASSTNTGNGYTF TGTGCCAGCAGCACCAATACCGGGAATGGCTACACCTTC
- - TRBJ2-5 TRBV5-6 CASSNRVETQYF TGTGCCAGCAGCAACAGGGTAGAGACCCAGTACTTC